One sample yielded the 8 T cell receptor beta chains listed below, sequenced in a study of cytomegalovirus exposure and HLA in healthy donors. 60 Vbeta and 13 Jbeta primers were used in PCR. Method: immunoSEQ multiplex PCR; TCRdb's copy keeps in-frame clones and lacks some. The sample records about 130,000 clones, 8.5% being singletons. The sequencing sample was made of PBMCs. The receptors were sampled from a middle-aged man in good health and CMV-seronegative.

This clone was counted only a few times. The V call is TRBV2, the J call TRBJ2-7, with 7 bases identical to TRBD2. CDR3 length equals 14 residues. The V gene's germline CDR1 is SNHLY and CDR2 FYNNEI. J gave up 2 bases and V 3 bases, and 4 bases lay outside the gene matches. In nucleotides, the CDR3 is TGTGCCAGCAGTGAGGGGCTAGCGGCCTACGAGCAGTACTTC. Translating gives CASSEGLAAYEQYF.

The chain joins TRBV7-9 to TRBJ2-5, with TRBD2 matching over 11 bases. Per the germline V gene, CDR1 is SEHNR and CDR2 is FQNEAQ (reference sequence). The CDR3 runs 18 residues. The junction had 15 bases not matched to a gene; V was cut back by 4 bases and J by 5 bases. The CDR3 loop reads CASSSFEGSGGARETQYF. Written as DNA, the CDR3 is TGTGCCAGCAGCTCCTTCGAGGGTAGCGGGGGGGCAAGGGAGACCCAGTACTTC.

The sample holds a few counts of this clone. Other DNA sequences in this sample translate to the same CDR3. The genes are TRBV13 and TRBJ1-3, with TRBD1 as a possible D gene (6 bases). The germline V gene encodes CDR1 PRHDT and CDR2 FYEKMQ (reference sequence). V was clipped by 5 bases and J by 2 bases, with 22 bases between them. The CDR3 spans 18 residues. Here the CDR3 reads CASSRYRVSVNTGNTIYF. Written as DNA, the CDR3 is TGTGCCAGCAGCCGCTACAGGGTTTCCGTGAATACTGGAAACACCATATATTTT.

In DNA form, the CDR3 reads TGTGCCAGCAGCCTAGAGGAGAACTATGGCTACACCTTC. Translation gives CASSLEENYGYTF. The V gene is TRBV13, the J gene TRBJ1-2; no definite D call. Trimming pared 5 bases from V and 2 bases from J, leaving 9 bases between. Germline loops: CDR1 PRHDT, CDR2 FYEKMQ (reference sequence). This CDR3 contains 13 residues.

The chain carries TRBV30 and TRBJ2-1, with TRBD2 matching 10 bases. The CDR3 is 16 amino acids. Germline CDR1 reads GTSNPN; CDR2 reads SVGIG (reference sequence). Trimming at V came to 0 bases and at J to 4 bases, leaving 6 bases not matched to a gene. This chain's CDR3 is CAWSVSEAGGYNEQFF. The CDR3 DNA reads TGTGCCTGGAGTGTATCAGAAGCGGGGGGGTACAATGAGCAGTTCTTC.

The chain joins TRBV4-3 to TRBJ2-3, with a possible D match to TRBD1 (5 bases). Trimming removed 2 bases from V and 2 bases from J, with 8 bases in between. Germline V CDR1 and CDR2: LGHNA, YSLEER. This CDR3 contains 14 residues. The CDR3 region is CASSQQGSTDTQYF. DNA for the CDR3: TGCGCCAGCAGCCAACAGGGATCCACAGATACGCAGTATTTT.

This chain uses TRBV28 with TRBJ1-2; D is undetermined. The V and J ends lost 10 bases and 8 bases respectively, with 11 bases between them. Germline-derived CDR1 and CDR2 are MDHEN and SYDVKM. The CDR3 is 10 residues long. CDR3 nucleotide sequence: TGTGCCACCACAAGGGAGGGCTACACCTTC. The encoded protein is CATTREGYTF.

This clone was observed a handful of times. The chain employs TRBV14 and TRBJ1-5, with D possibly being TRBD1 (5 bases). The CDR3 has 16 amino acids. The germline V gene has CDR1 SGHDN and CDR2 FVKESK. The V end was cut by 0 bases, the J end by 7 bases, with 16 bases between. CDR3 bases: TGTGCCAGCAGCCAAGATCCCGGGGGGACGGGGCAGCCCCAGCATTTT. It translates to CASSQDPGGTGQPQHF. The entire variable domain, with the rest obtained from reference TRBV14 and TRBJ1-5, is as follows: EAGVTQFPSHSVIEKGQTVTLRCDPISGHDNLYWYRRVMGKEIKFLLHFVKESKQDESGMPNNRFLAERTGGTYSTLKVQPAELEDSGVYFCASSQDPGGTGQPQHFGDGTRLSIL.